The rows below give T cell receptor beta chains drawn from one sample of a study of human T cells and chemical hapten exposure. TCRdb re-analysed the RACE reads in MiXCR, keeping a single row per CDR3 protein. The data contain just over 95,000 distinct CDR3 sequences, roughly a quarter of them singletons. Sequenced here: whole blood, sampled in connection with sensitization to the hapten diphenylcyclopropenone (DPC). These receptors originate from a man aged 35 to 55 with alopecia areata. Some clones in this sample may be carry-over from other donors' samples. The CDR3 runs from the conserved cysteine through the conserved F or W. D genes are given only for firm matches. Some rows mark clone size as missing; the rest say once, few, many or name a class of expanded clone.

d_call clone_size j_call v_call cdr3_length cdr3_nt cdr3_aa
NA NA TRBJ1-1 TRBV5-1 14 TGCGCCAGCAGCTTGGACAGCGCGAACACTGAAGCTTTCTTT CASSLDSANTEAFF
TRBD2 NA TRBJ2-3 TRBV7-2 17 TGTGCCAGCAGCCCGAACGCGGGACTAGCGAGCACAGATACGCAGTATTTT CASSPNAGLASTDTQYF
TRBD1 many TRBJ2-5 TRBV28 15 TGTGCCAGCAGTCCGCCGGGACAGCCACAAGAGACCCAGTACTTC CASSPPGQPQETQYF
NA NA TRBJ1-6 TRBV11-1 13 TGTGCCAGCAGCCCGGACAGCTCCACACCCCTCCACTTT CASSPDSSTPLHF
NA few TRBJ2-1 TRBV28 15 TGTGCCAGCAGTTTGGGGGGTCGCTCCTACAATGAGCAGTTCTTC CASSLGGRSYNEQFF
TRBD2 NA TRBJ2-7 TRBV10-3 18 TGTGCCATCAGTGAACCTGCCGGACTAGCGGGAGGACAGTACGAGCAGTACTTC CAISEPAGLAGGQYEQYF
NA NA TRBJ2-6 TRBV7-6 16 TGTGCCAGCAGCGAGTACCTTTTGAGTGGGGCCAACGTCCTGACTTTC CASSEYLLSGANVLTF
NA few TRBJ2-7 TRBV5-8 14 TGTGCCAGCAGCTTGGCTAAGACGGTCCACGAGCAGTACTTC CASSLAKTVHEQYF
TRBD2 NA TRBJ2-4 TRBV7-9 19 TGTGCCAGCAGCTTAGAAATCGGACTAGCGGGAGTTGGCAAAAACATTCAGTACTTC CASSLEIGLAGVGKNIQYF
NA NA TRBJ2-1 TRBV14 15 TGTGCCAGCAGCCTAGAACCCAGCTCCTACAATGAGCAGTTCTTC CASSLEPSSYNEQFF
TRBD2 few TRBJ2-3 TRBV5-4 14 TGTGCCAGCAGCAGGACTAGTACCACAGATACGCAGTATTTT CASSRTSTTDTQYF
NA NA TRBJ1-4 TRBV29-1 15 TGCAGCGTTCGTCCTGGGCCCGCGTCTAATGAAAAACTGTTTTTT CSVRPGPASNEKLFF
TRBD1 NA TRBJ2-1 TRBV5-6 14 TGTGCCAGCAGCTTGGCGACAGGGGTCAATGAGCAGTTCTTC CASSLATGVNEQFF
TRBD1 many TRBJ1-4 TRBV6-6 15 TGTGCCAGCAGCCTCACCGGGACAGGGGGTGAAAAACTGTTTTTT CASSLTGTGGEKLFF
TRBD2 few TRBJ2-1 TRBV3-1 14 TGTGCCAGCAGCCGGACTAGCGGGAGCAGTGAGCAGTTCTTC CASSRTSGSSEQFF
TRBD1 NA TRBJ2-5 TRBV11-1 15 TGTGCCAGCAGCTTTCGGACAGGCCGCGGGGAGACCCAGTACTTC CASSFRTGRGETQYF
TRBD1 few TRBJ2-1 TRBV10-2 15 TGCGCCAGCAGTGAAGGGGACAGCTCCTACAATGAGCAGTTCTTC CASSEGDSSYNEQFF
TRBD1 few TRBJ2-2 TRBV24-1 16 TGTGCCACCAGTGCTCCATCGGGACAGGGGACCGGGGAGCTGTTTTTT CATSAPSGQGTGELFF
NA NA TRBJ2-1 TRBV18 13 TGTGCCAGCTCACCACCTCCAGGGGTCGAGCAGTTCTTC CASSPPPGVEQFF
TRBD2 few TRBJ2-3 TRBV24-1 15 TGTGCCACCAGTGTAGCGGGAGGGCTTGGAGATACGCAGTATTTT CATSVAGGLGDTQYF
NA NA TRBJ2-1 TRBV12-3/TRBV12-4 14 TGTGCCAGCAGTTTCACCGGGAGCCCCAATGAGCAGTTCTTC CASSFTGSPNEQFF
TRBD1 NA TRBJ1-1 TRBV7-2 15 TGTGCCAGCAGCTTAGAGGCGGGACAGTGGGGTGAAGCTTTCTTT CASSLEAGQWGEAFF
NA few TRBJ1-3 TRBV7-8 12 TGTGCCAGCAGCTCGCCAAGAAACACCATATATTTT CASSSPRNTIYF
NA many TRBJ1-4 TRBV6-6 16 TGTGCCAGCAGTTCCCCAACAGGGCCGACCAATGAAAAACTGTTTTTT CASSSPTGPTNEKLFF
NA NA TRBJ1-5 TRBV7-9 15 TGTGCCAGCAGCTTAGGCGGTTATAGCAATCAGCCCCAGCATTTT CASSLGGYSNQPQHF
TRBD2 few TRBJ2-1 TRBV20-1 15 TGCAGTGCTAGAGCTATTGCGGGAGGGTACAATGAGCAGTTCTTC CSARAIAGGYNEQFF
TRBD1 NA TRBJ1-6 TRBV20-1 14 TGCAGTGGGTCCGAGACAGGGTTCCGGTCACCCCTCCACTTT CSGSETGFRSPLHF
NA few TRBJ1-4 TRBV18 13 TGTGCCAGCTCACCAGGCTTTAATGAAAAACTGTTTTTT CASSPGFNEKLFF
TRBD2 NA TRBJ2-1 TRBV5-1 20 TGCGCCAGCAGCACGATTCCGGGACTAGCGGGAGTACCTTGTGGGAATGAGCAGTTCTTC CASSTIPGLAGVPCGNEQFF
TRBD1 once TRBJ1-3 TRBV28 15 TGTGCCAGCAGTTTGGGACAGTACTCTGGAAACACCATATATTTT CASSLGQYSGNTIYF
TRBD1 few TRBJ2-7 TRBV5-6 14 TGTGCCAGCAGCCTGGGGGACAGGCGCTACGAGCAGTACTTC CASSLGDRRYEQYF
NA NA TRBJ2-7 TRBV27 11 TGTGCCAGCAGCTCCTACTACGAGCAGTACTTC CASSSYYEQYF
NA NA TRBJ1-6 TRBV5-4 16 TGTGCCAGCAGTTCTAGTCTGCGGAAATATATTTCACCCCTCCACTTT CASSSSLRKYISPLHF
TRBD2 many TRBJ2-6 TRBV11-2 18 TGTGCCAGCAGTCCTCTAGCGGGAGCCAACTCTGGGGCCAACGTCCTGACTTTC CASSPLAGANSGANVLTF